A selection of T cell receptor beta chains follows, all from one sample in a study of identical twins. A single record per CDR3 protein comes from TCRdb applying MiXCR to the 5' RACE reads. The sample has 200,000 to 300,000 distinct CDR3 sequences; approximately 7.9% are singletons. These data also featured in a second study, about yellow fever vaccine responses in identical twins.

The sample comprised CD8+ T cells sorted from blood. Receptors originate from a woman younger than 35 in good health. Both conserved end residues are part of each CDR3. A D gene is named only where the DNA matches it firmly. Not all rows give a size; the values are once, few, many and, for expanded clones, a class.

. . TRBJ1-3 TRBV7-3 TGTGCCAGCAGCTTAGGGGGGGGCTCTGGAAACACCATATATTTT CASSLGGGSGNTIYF
many . TRBJ2-1 TRBV21-1 TGTGCCAGCAGCAAAGGGGTCTACACCCGATGCTCCTACAATGAGCAGTTCTTC CASSKGVYTRCSYNEQFF
. . TRBJ2-5 TRBV20-1 TGCAGTGGACTAGTAAGGGAGACCCAGTACTTC CSGLVRETQYF
many TRBD1 TRBJ2-1 TRBV4-1 TGCGCCAGCAGCCCAGAGACAGGGGTCGATGAGCAGTTCTTC CASSPETGVDEQFF
many . TRBJ2-7 TRBV12-3/TRBV12-4 TGTGCCAGCAGTTTAGTGGGAAACTCCTACGAGCAGTACTTC CASSLVGNSYEQYF
. . TRBJ2-1 TRBV6-2/TRBV6-3 TGTGCCAGCAGTTACATAGGGTCCTACAATGAGCAGTTCTTC CASSYIGSYNEQFF
many . TRBJ2-3 TRBV4-2 TGTGAAAGAAATAGCGCAGATACGCAGTATTTT CERNSADTQYF
few . TRBJ2-7 TRBV14 TGTGCCAGCAGCCCGAGACAGAACTACGAGCAGTACTTC CASSPRQNYEQYF
few . TRBJ2-6 TRBV5-1 TGCGCCAGCAGCTTTTTGATCGAAGGGGCCGGGGCCAACGTCCTGACTTTC CASSFLIEGAGANVLTF
. . TRBJ2-2 TRBV20-1 TGCAGTGCCAAGGAGGAGAACACCGGGGAGCTGTTTTTT CSAKEENTGELFF
. TRBD2 TRBJ2-1 TRBV24-1 TGTGCCACCAGTGACACGGGAGGGGTTTTTGGTGAGCAGTTCTTC CATSDTGGVFGEQFF
few . TRBJ2-5 TRBV11-1 TGTGCCAGCAGCCCGTCCGGAAAAGACCCCAAAGGGCGGGAGACCCAGTACTTC CASSPSGKDPKGRETQYF
few . TRBJ1-5 TRBV6-6 TGTGCCAGCAGTAGCACGGGGGGCCAGCCCCAGCATTTT CASSSTGGQPQHF
. . TRBJ2-7 TRBV27 TGTGCCAGCAGTGTCCGGGGACACAATAATCCCTACGAGCAGTACTTC CASSVRGHNNPYEQYF
few . TRBJ2-7 TRBV7-9 TGTGCCAGCAGATCAGCGCTTGGGGCAGCCTACGAGCAGTACTTC CASRSALGAAYEQYF
. TRBD2 TRBJ2-4 TRBV20-1 TGCAGTGCTAGAGAAGGGACTAGCGGGGAGGGAGCCAAAAACATTCAGTACTTC CSAREGTSGEGAKNIQYF
many . TRBJ2-5 TRBV20-1 TGCAGTGCTAGAGTTAGCGGAAGGGGAGAGACCCAGTACTTC CSARVSGRGETQYF
few . TRBJ2-7 TRBV4-1 TGCGCCAGCAGCCAAGGGGACCTACCCGGGGACGAGCAGTACTTC CASSQGDLPGDEQYF
many TRBD2 TRBJ2-1 TRBV14 TGTGCCAGCAGCTCGGGGGGGGCCTACAATGAGCAGTTCTTC CASSSGGAYNEQFF
. . TRBJ2-2 TRBV12-3/TRBV12-4 TGTGCCAGCACGTATACCGGGGAGCTGTTTTTT CASTYTGELFF
. . TRBJ2-7 TRBV7-9 TGTGCCAGCAGCTCAAGCCTCTACGAGCAGTACTTC CASSSSLYEQYF
. TRBD1 TRBJ1-2 TRBV12-3/TRBV12-4 TGTGCCAGCAGTTTCCCAGGGGGGGATGGCTACACCTTC CASSFPGGDGYTF
few TRBD2 TRBJ2-2 TRBV19 TGTGCCAGTAGTTCTGGACTAGCGGGGGGCTTATACACCGGGGAGCTGTTTTTT CASSSGLAGGLYTGELFF
few TRBD2 TRBJ2-5 TRBV20-1 TGCAGTGCTCGGGAGGAGCGGGAGGTGGGAGAGACCCAGTACTTC CSAREEREVGETQYF
few . TRBJ1-1 TRBV6-6 TGTGCCAGCAGTGATACAGCGAACACTGAAGCTTTCTTT CASSDTANTEAFF
. . TRBJ2-7 TRBV12-3/TRBV12-4 TGTGCCAGCAGTTTATGGCGGGCATCCCGCGAGCAGTACTTC CASSLWRASREQYF
many . TRBJ2-7 TRBV24-1 TGTGCCACCAGTTTAGGGCGCGGCGAGCAGTACTTC CATSLGRGEQYF
few . TRBJ2-1 TRBV14 TGTGCCAGCAGCCCGTGGCGGGATAGCGACAATGAGCAGTTCTTC CASSPWRDSDNEQFF
few . TRBJ2-1 TRBV7-9 TGTGCCAGCAGCGGGCAGGAAACCTACAATGAGCAGTTCTTC CASSGQETYNEQFF
many . TRBJ2-1 TRBV6-1 TGTGCCAGCACCCAGACGGCGGGGGCTTTACTAAACCATGAGCAGTTCTTC CASTQTAGALLNHEQFF
. . TRBJ2-3 TRBV4-2 TGTGCCAGCAGCCAAGTGGGTGCCACAGATACGCAGTATTTT CASSQVGATDTQYF
. TRBD1 TRBJ2-7 TRBV4-1 TGCGCCAGCAGCCAGACCGGGACAGGGGCCTACGAGCAGTACTTC CASSQTGTGAYEQYF
. TRBD2 TRBJ2-3 TRBV3-1 TGTGCCAGCAGCCAAGAGCCACTAGCGGGAGTGACAGATACGCAGTATTTT CASSQEPLAGVTDTQYF
few . TRBJ2-3 TRBV7-9 TGTGCCAGCAGCTCACCGGACAGACGCACAGATACGCAGTATTTT CASSSPDRRTDTQYF
many TRBD1 TRBJ1-1 TRBV29-1 TGCAGCGTTGCTGGATCAGGGGGCACTGAAGCTTTCTTT CSVAGSGGTEAFF
few TRBD2 TRBJ2-1 TRBV7-6 TGTGCCAGCAGCAACAGTAGGGGCGGGAGGGGCCCCAATGAGCAGTTCTTC CASSNSRGGRGPNEQFF
many . TRBJ2-3 TRBV28 TGTGCCAGCAGTTCCGAGAGTAGCACAGATACGCAGTATTTT CASSSESSTDTQYF
few . TRBJ2-7 TRBV20-1 TGCAGTGCTAGAGATCCTAACAGTACCTACGAGCAGTACTTC CSARDPNSTYEQYF
many . TRBJ2-7 TRBV12-3/TRBV12-4 TGTGCCAGCAGCCCCCGGGACGAGCAGTACTTC CASSPRDEQYF
many . TRBJ2-1 TRBV20-1 TGCAGTGCTAGAGATCCACAGGGGGGGGACAATGAGCAGTTCTTC CSARDPQGGDNEQFF
many . TRBJ2-3 TRBV28 TGTGCCAGCATGACCGGGACGGACTTCTTAAGCACAGATACGCAGTATTTT CASMTGTDFLSTDTQYF
. . TRBJ2-5 TRBV5-6 TGTGCCAGCAGGTACACGGATAACCAAGAGACCCAGTACTTC CASRYTDNQETQYF
. TRBD2 TRBJ2-5 TRBV6-1 TGTGCCAGCAGTGAACCTCTAGCGGGGGTACAAGAGACCCAGCACTTC CASSEPLAGVQETQHF
few . TRBJ2-1 TRBV12-3/TRBV12-4 TGTGCCAGCAGTCCTATCTCCTACAATGAGCAGTTCTTC CASSPISYNEQFF
many TRBD1 TRBJ1-4 TRBV20-1 TGCAGTGCTAGACTATTGGACAGGGGGGGAGAAAAACTGTTTTTT CSARLLDRGGEKLFF
few . TRBJ2-3 TRBV7-3 TGTGCCAGCAGCTTAAATGGGAAAAGGGCAGATACGCAGTATTTT CASSLNGKRADTQYF
many TRBD2 TRBJ2-1 TRBV5-1 TGCGCCAGCAGTACTAGCGGGAGGAATGAGCAGTTCTTC CASSTSGRNEQFF
few . TRBJ2-1 TRBV4-1 TGCGCCAGCAGCCAAGTTGGGCGGGGCCGCTCCTACAATGAGCAGTTCTTC CASSQVGRGRSYNEQFF
few . TRBJ2-5 TRBV7-8 TGTGCCAGCAGCTTTCATGGTTGGTCACAGTCCCAAGAGACCCAGTACTTC CASSFHGWSQSQETQYF
. . TRBJ2-1 TRBV5-5 TGTGCCAGCAGCCTGGGGACGGAGGATGAGCAGTTCTTC CASSLGTEDEQFF
few TRBD1 TRBJ1-1 TRBV14 TGTGCCAGCAGCCATAACAGGGGGACTGAAGCTTTCTTT CASSHNRGTEAFF
few . TRBJ2-3 TRBV3-1 TGTGCCAGCAGCAAGGATTTGGGGGATACGCAGTATTTT CASSKDLGDTQYF
few . TRBJ1-2 TRBV2 TGTGCCAGCGAGAGAAGAGGGGGTTACGGCTACACCTTC CASERRGGYGYTF
. TRBD2 TRBJ2-2 TRBV6-5 TGTGCCAGCAGTTACTTGTCTAGCGGTACCTGGGAGCTGTTTTTT CASSYLSSGTWELFF
. . TRBJ1-5 TRBV7-2 TGTGCCAGCAGCTTAGCGACAGTCGGACATCAGCCCCAGCATTTT CASSLATVGHQPQHF
many . TRBJ1-5 TRBV28 TGTGCCAGCAGTTTATTAGGGGAGATTGGTCAGCCCCAGCATTTT CASSLLGEIGQPQHF
few . TRBJ2-5 TRBV6-5 TGTGCCAGCGATGGGACCCAGTACTTC CASDGTQYF